These T cell receptor beta chains were read from a single sample in a study of blood T cell repertoires in COVID-19. Libraries were prepared by immunoSEQ multiplex PCR; TCRdb keeps only in-frame clonotypes and omits some of them. Counted here are roughly 340,000 clones, around nine tenths occurring once; the ten biggest clones make up more than 5.5%. The sample taken for sequencing was peripheral blood. These receptors were obtained from a woman aged 70-85 years with COVID-19, enrolled during active disease. CDR3s leave out the opening cysteine and the closing phenylalanine or tryptophan.

v_gene	len	j_gene	CDR3aa
TRBV6-5	10	TRBJ2-3	ASRSTTDTQY
TRBV5-1	11	TRBJ1-2	ASSSQGPYGYT
TRBV19	11	TRBJ1-1	ASSSRSPGVAF
TRBV2	13	TRBJ2-7	ASSELGEGGYEQY
TRBV2	12	TRBJ1-1	ASTSRAGQTEAF
TRBV14	13	TRBJ1-1	ASSQDWGLNTEAF
TRBV5-1	15	TRBJ1-1	ASSSLTGGARDTEAF
TRBV3-1/TRBV3-2	12	TRBJ1-4	ASSLGTGAGKLF
TRBV29-1	11	TRBJ1-1	SVEGRASTEAF
TRBV11-2	16	TRBJ2-5	ASSLEGVQRAEQETQY
TRBV7-9	12	TRBJ1-1	ASSSDRGPHRAF
TRBV10-2	11	TRBJ1-4	ASTRGLGEKLF
TRBV20-1	12	TRBJ1-2	SASPDRDGYGYT
TRBV29-1	9	TRBJ2-1	SVTSSDEQF
TRBV7-8	13	TRBJ1-5	ASSSRDRGNQPQH
TRBV24-1	10	TRBJ1-1	ATWNGQSEAF
TRBV24-1	11	TRBJ1-2	ATSAGGLSGYT
TRBV1	15	TRBJ2-1	TSSQALAGSSYNEQF
TRBV14	13	TRBJ2-7	ASSQVLAGGSEQY
TRBV2	14	TRBJ1-4	ASSEVTEATNEKLF
TRBV27	14	TRBJ1-6	ASSLSPGQGNSPLH
TRBV6-5	11	TRBJ1-2	ASRTGNNYGYT
TRBV5-1	13	TRBJ1-2	ASSLRPQGGYGYT
TRBV27	13	TRBJ1-1	ASSLKGQGSPEAF
TRBV4-1	14	TRBJ1-4	ASSQELTGVNEKLF
TRBV12-5	11	TRBJ1-2	ASGGRGRDGYT
TRBV27	13	TRBJ1-1	ASSPWGTPNTEAF
TRBV5-8	13	TRBJ1-1	ASSNRGLGGTEAF
TRBV2	12	TRBJ2-3	ASSPTGGTDTQY
TRBV28	12	TRBJ2-7	ASSLQTDSLKQY
TRBV5-1	13	TRBJ1-1	ASSLYSTGNTEAF
TRBV3-1/TRBV3-2	8	TRBJ1-1	ASGQGTAF
TRBV19	14	TRBJ2-1	ASSINGQGPYNEQF
TRBV28	12	TRBJ1-4	ASSFGGTDEKLF
TRBV10-3	12	TRBJ1-2	AISAQTGNGGYT
TRBV7-2	16	TRBJ2-7	ASSLVGGTGISSYEQY
TRBV15	10	TRBJ1-1	ATSRDQGEAF
TRBV12-3/TRBV12-4	10	TRBJ1-5	ASRYNNQPQH
TRBV6-2/TRBV6-3	14	TRBJ2-2	ASSIRLAPNTGELF
TRBV5-5	12	TRBJ2-7	ASSFGTGGYEQY
TRBV30	11	TRBJ2-2	AWNRLQTGELF
TRBV5-1	14	TRBJ2-1	ASSLEVEGAPDEQF
TRBV25-1	15	TRBJ1-1	ASKPPTGRGVNTEAF
TRBV19	11	TRBJ2-4	ASSIDSGQVQY
TRBV19	13	TRBJ2-2	ASSIVQGAGRELF